One and the same sample provided the 30 T cell receptor beta chains below, sequenced in a study of T-cell memory formation after mild COVID-19 (dated by TCRdb to 2020 to 2022). Library prep was done by 5' RACE. Sequenced using an Illumina NovaSeq 6000. TCRdb redid the processing of the public reads, applying fastp at Q25 and MiXCR, and retained in-frame beta chains. Each record represents a unique CDR3 protein, reported with the most common genes and DNA among its rows. The table for this sample lists roughly 450,000 distinct CDR3 sequences; about 20% of them were counted only once. Jointly, the top ten make up roughly an eighth of the sample. Sequencing used PBMCs or a T cell subset sorted from them (not recorded which). These receptor sequences come from an adult woman who had mild COVID-19 (a few samples of this study predate the infection). The sample titles of this study are shuffled in the database, so cell type and time point are left out; the donor was told from shared clones.

This clonotype was seen more than once but under ten times. The V and J genes are TRBV19 and TRBJ1-1; possible D gene TRBD1, 5 bases. Between the trimmed V and J ends, which lost 7 bases and 0 bases, there was a span of 15 bases. The CDR3 contains 15 residues. Germline loops: CDR1 LNHDA, CDR2 SQIVND (reference sequence). CDR3 DNA: TGTGCCAGTACATTCGGGAGGGGTATGAACACTGAAGCTTTCTTT. Its protein is CASTFGRGMNTEAFF.

The chain recombines TRBV10-3 with TRBJ2-7; 7 bases map to TRBD1. Trimming removed 7 bases from V and 6 bases from J; junction bases left unmatched: 9. CDR3 length: 13 residues. Germline CDR1 reads ENHRY; CDR2 reads SYGVKD. The CDR3 DNA is TGTGCCATCACGGACAGGTCGAAGTCCGAGCAGTACTTC. Amino acid sequence: CAITDRSKSEQYF.

This sequence joins TRBV5-1 and TRBJ2-7; weak D call: TRBD1 (5 bases). Trimming removed 1 base at V and 6 bases at J, with 8 bases between. Looked up from germline, CDR1 is SGHRS and CDR2 is YFSETQ. The CDR3 contains 12 residues. CDR3 in DNA: TGCGCCAGCAGCTTGTCAAGGGGCGAGCAGTACTTC. Translated, it gives CASSLSRGEQYF.

This clonotype was counted a few times. The genes are TRBV2 and TRBJ2-1; D is unclear. Germline lookup yields CDR1 SNHLY and CDR2 FYNNEI. The length of the CDR3 is 13 residues. V lost 4 bases to trimming and J lost 7 bases, with 11 bases between them. CDR3 amino acids: CASSVTPWNEQFF. CDR3 in DNA: TGTGCCAGCAGTGTGACCCCTTGGAATGAGCAGTTCTTC.

CDR3 loop: CASSPGTHNEQFF. The CDR3 bases are TGTGCCAGCAGTCCCGGGACCCACAATGAGCAGTTCTTC. The chain is built from TRBV6-2 or TRBV6-3 and TRBJ2-1; D tentatively fits TRBD1 or TRBD2 (5 bases each). CDR3 length: 13 residues. With 5 bases removed from V and 5 bases from J, the gap between germline ends came to 10 bases. From germline, CDR1 is MNHEY and CDR2 SVGEGT.

The rearrangement links TRBV10-2 to TRBJ2-5; D is perhaps TRBD1 (7 bases). The CDR3 has 15 residues. V lost 10 bases and J 2 bases, leaving 20 bases between the germline ends. Germline CDR1 is WSHSY and CDR2 is SAAADI. The DNA of the CDR3 is TGCGCCACTCTGAATGCGGGACAGCCTCAAGAGACCCAGTACTTC. The encoded protein is CATLNAGQPQETQYF.

The table lists this clonotype with a few counts. The chain carries TRBV12-3 or TRBV12-4 and TRBJ2-2, with 7 bases lining up with TRBD1. This CDR3 comprises 16 residues. Trimming took 1 base from V and 4 from J; bases not matched to a gene: 6. CDR3 sequence reads: CASSLEGGLVTGELFF. The DNA of the CDR3 is TGTGCCAGCAGTTTAGAAGGGGGCTTGGTCACCGGGGAGCTGTTTTTT.

This clonotype was detected a few times. V gene TRBV18 combines with J gene TRBJ1-2; maybe TRBD1 (5 bases). From germline, CDR1 is KGHSH and CDR2 LQKENI. The CDR3 is made up of 15 amino acids. Trimming took 2 bases from V and 0 from J, leaving 10 bases between them. The CDR3 region is CASSPSPGPNYGYTF. CDR3 sequence (DNA): TGTGCCAGCTCACCATCCCCGGGGCCTAACTATGGCTACACCTTC.

This clonotype was seen a few times. The chain is built from TRBV12-3 or TRBV12-4 and TRBJ2-5; D is unresolved. This CDR3 comprises 13 residues. V was clipped by 4 bases and J by 5 bases, with 11 bases between them. The CDR3 nucleotides read TGTGCCAGCAGTTCTCCCTGGTGGGAGACCCAGTACTTC. Amino acids: CASSSPWWETQYF.

This clonotype was observed a handful of times. The rearrangement joins TRBV7-9 to TRBJ2-7, with D unresolved. Between the trimmed V and J ends, which lost 3 bases and 2 bases, there was a span of 11 bases. The CDR3 is 14 amino acids. Germline V gene lookup returns CDR1 SEHNR and CDR2 FQNEAQ (reference sequence). The CDR3 reads CASSFGQPAYEQYF. The CDR3 DNA reads TGTGCCAGCAGCTTCGGGCAGCCCGCCTACGAGCAGTACTTC.

The chain links TRBV7-3 to TRBJ1-2; D might be TRBD1 (6 bases). Deletions cut 2 bases from V and 3 bases from J, with 13 bases between. Germline V gene lookup returns CDR1 SGHTA and CDR2 FQGTGA. The CDR3 length is 15 residues. The CDR3 DNA sequence: TGTGCCAGCAGCTTAGAGGGGGATGGGCACTATGGCTACACCTTC. Residues: CASSLEGDGHYGYTF.

This clonotype was seen at least ten times. The genes are TRBV12-3 or TRBV12-4 and TRBJ2-1; D perhaps matches TRBD1 (5 bases). Between the trimmed V and J ends, which lost 3 bases and 6 bases, there was a span of 9 bases. This CDR3 has 13 amino acids. The CDR3 protein is CASSLGPSNEQFF. CDR3 bases: TGTGCCAGCAGTTTGGGGCCGAGCAATGAGCAGTTCTTC.

This chain uses TRBV18 with TRBJ2-1; no firm D call. The CDR3 has 17 amino acids. V was clipped by 2 bases and J by 1 base, with 15 bases between them. Germline CDR1 KGHSH, CDR2 LQKENI. Here the CDR3 reads CASSPDSQGWSYNEQFF. The CDR3 nucleotides are TGTGCCAGCTCACCAGATAGTCAAGGGTGGTCCTACAATGAGCAGTTCTTC.

This clonotype has ten or more counts. The chain joins TRBV7-2 to TRBJ2-5; D is undetermined. This CDR3 contains 15 residues. CDR1 is SGHTA and CDR2 is FQGNSA in the germline V gene. Trimming left V 1 base short and J 2 bases short, with 11 bases between. DNA of the CDR3: TGTGCCAGCAGCTTAGGGATTACGGCTCAAGAGACCCAGTACTTC. This gives the protein CASSLGITAQETQYF.

This clonotype was picked up a small number of times. The gene calls are TRBV4-3 and TRBJ2-7; D remains unclear. Trimming took off 0 bases at V and 3 bases at J, with 6 bases between the two ends. Per germline, CDR1 LGHNA and CDR2 YSLEER. The length of the CDR3 is 13 residues. The CDR3 protein is CASSQEGRYEQYF. The CDR3 nucleotides are TGCGCCAGCAGCCAAGAAGGACGCTACGAGCAGTACTTC.

This clonotype was observed a few times. The chain employs TRBV6-2 or TRBV6-3 and TRBJ2-1; 8 bases match TRBD2. Germline V gene sequence: CDR1 MNHEY, CDR2 SVGEGT. V dropped 2 bases and J dropped 6; count of bases not matched to a gene: 3. This CDR3 is 14 amino acids long. CDR3 nucleotides: TGTGCCAGCAGTTACACCGGACTAGCCAATGAGCAGTTCTTC. It yields the protein CASSYTGLANEQFF.

The CDR3 loop is CASSWTWGETQYF. CDR3 nucleotides: TGTGCCAGCAGTTGGACTTGGGGTGAGACCCAGTACTTC. V is TRBV12-3 or TRBV12-4 and J is TRBJ2-5; D might be TRBD2 (5 bases). The CDR3 extends over 13 amino acids. V lost 4 bases to trimming and J lost 5 bases, with 11 bases between them.

This clonotype is medium-sized (0.01 to 0.1%). This chain joins TRBV5-1 and TRBJ1-1; D is possibly TRBD1 (5 bases). This CDR3 has 13 amino acids. Trimming left V 7 bases short and J 4 bases short, with 14 bases between. CDR1 and CDR2 from the germline V gene are SGHRS and YFSETQ. This CDR3 reads CASSSAQVTEAFF. CDR3 in DNA: TGCGCCAGCTCGTCGGCACAGGTCACTGAAGCTTTCTTT.

There are many counts of this clonotype. The rearrangement links TRBV7-6 to TRBJ2-1, with D tentatively TRBD2 (5 bases). Deletions cut 3 bases from V and 8 bases from J, with 14 bases between. Germline V gives CDR1 SGHVS, CDR2 FNYEAQ. The CDR3 is 14 residues long. The CDR3 loop is CASSFRRPGDEQFF. The CDR3 DNA follows: TGTGCCAGCAGCTTTCGTAGGCCCGGGGATGAGCAGTTCTTC.

This clonotype was recorded many times. This chain links TRBV7-2 with TRBJ2-3; weak D call: TRBD1 (5 bases). The V gene's germline CDR1 is SGHTA and CDR2 FQGNSA. V lost 5 bases, J lost 4 bases, and 13 bases lay in between. The CDR3 is 14 amino acids. CDR3 nucleotides: TGTGCCAGCAGCACAGGTCTGGTTGCAGATACGCAGTATTTT. This gives the protein CASSTGLVADTQYF.

The V call is TRBV6-5, the J call TRBJ2-5; D is uncertain. The V gene's germline CDR1 is MNHEY and CDR2 SVGAGI. The CDR3 runs 13 residues. The ends were cut back, 6 bases at V and 0 bases at J, with 8 bases in the middle. The CDR3 region has the DNA TGTGCCAGCAGGGGGTCCCACCAAGAGACCCAGTACTTC. Its protein product is CASRGSHQETQYF.

This clonotype was detected ten times or more. This sequence joins TRBV12-3 or TRBV12-4 and TRBJ2-7; maybe TRBD2 (6 bases). Trimming removed 4 bases at V and 1 base at J, with 11 bases between. This CDR3 contains 14 residues. The CDR3: CASSSGGLSYEQYF. The CDR3 nucleotides read TGTGCCAGCAGTTCCGGGGGTCTTTCCTACGAGCAGTACTTC.

In its sample, this clonotype was seen a few times. The chain recombines TRBV15 with TRBJ1-2, with D hard to call. Germline CDR1 reads LNHNV; CDR2 reads YYDKDF (reference sequence). V was clipped by 1 base and J by 8 bases, with 17 bases between them. The CDR3 totals 15 residues. The CDR3 region has the DNA TGTGCCACCAGCAGAGCCCCGGCCTACCTGGGCGGCTACACCTTC. Protein product: CATSRAPAYLGGYTF.

V gene TRBV2 combines with J gene TRBJ2-7, with 9 positions matching TRBD1. V was pared by 8 bases and J by 0 bases, with 14 bases of the junction left unmatched. The CDR3 has 17 amino acids. CDR1 is SNHLY and CDR2 is FYNNEI in the germline V gene. CDR3 bases: TGTGCCAGCCGTCCCGGGACAGGGAGGAGGGACTCCTACGAGCAGTACTTC. Protein sequence: CASRPGTGRRDSYEQYF.

The chain recombines TRBV3-1 with TRBJ2-7, with TRBD2 as a possible D gene (6 bases). The germline V and J ends were trimmed by 1 base and 3 bases, with 16 bases remaining between them. Germline V gene data show CDR1 as LGHDT and CDR2 as YNNKEL (reference sequence). This CDR3 has 16 amino acids. The CDR3 sequence is CASSQGRRTGVYEQYF. CDR3 nucleotide sequence: TGTGCCAGCAGCCAAGGGAGAAGGACGGGAGTCTACGAGCAGTACTTC.

The chain recombines TRBV20-1 with TRBJ2-3; 7 nucleotides align to TRBD1. Germline loops: CDR1 DFQATT, CDR2 SNEGSKA (reference sequence). V shed 2 bases, J shed 4 bases, and the junction held 6 bases outside the gene matches. The CDR3 is 14 residues long. The CDR3 sequence: CSARQSQGADTQYF. The CDR3 DNA sequence: TGCAGTGCTAGACAAAGTCAGGGGGCAGATACGCAGTATTTT.

The chain is built from TRBV6-2 or TRBV6-3 and TRBJ2-1; TRBD2 matches 9 bases. J lost 2 bases, V lost 2 bases, and 1 base had no gene match. CDR3 size: 15 residues. The germline CDR1 and CDR2 sequences are MNHEY and SVGEGT. CDR3 region: CASSYAGGAYNEQFF. The CDR3 DNA reads TGTGCCAGCAGTTACGCGGGAGGGGCCTACAATGAGCAGTTCTTC.

A few counts support this clonotype. The rearrangement uses TRBV7-9 and TRBJ2-5, with TRBD1 matching 7 bases. The V segment lost 3 bases and the J segment 4 bases; nucleotides outside the gene matches: 5. CDR3 size: 14 residues. CDR1 is SEHNR, CDR2 FQNEAQ, per germline (reference sequence). CDR3 sequence: CASSFGDSGETQYF. CDR3 in DNA: TGTGCCAGCAGCTTTGGGGACAGTGGAGAGACCCAGTACTTC.

DNA of the CDR3: TGTGCCACCGCAGGGACCACAAGCTCCTACAATGAGCAGTTCTTC. It specifies CATAGTTSSYNEQFF. This chain uses TRBV24-1 with TRBJ2-1, with D perhaps assigned TRBD1 or TRBD2 (5 bases each). V was clipped by 9 bases and J by 0 bases, with 14 bases between them. The CDR3 has 15 amino acids. The V gene's germline CDR1 is KGHDR and CDR2 SFDVKD.

The chain is built from TRBV7-2 and TRBJ1-2; a possible D gene is TRBD1 (5 bases). CDR1 SGHTA and CDR2 FQGNSA come from the germline V gene. This CDR3 region has 15 residues. The V gene lost 0 bases and the J gene lost 3 bases, with 11 bases spanning the gap. CDR3 sequence (DNA): TGTGCCAGCAGCTTAGCTGGAGGGGATGACTATGGCTACACCTTC. It codes for CASSLAGGDDYGYTF.